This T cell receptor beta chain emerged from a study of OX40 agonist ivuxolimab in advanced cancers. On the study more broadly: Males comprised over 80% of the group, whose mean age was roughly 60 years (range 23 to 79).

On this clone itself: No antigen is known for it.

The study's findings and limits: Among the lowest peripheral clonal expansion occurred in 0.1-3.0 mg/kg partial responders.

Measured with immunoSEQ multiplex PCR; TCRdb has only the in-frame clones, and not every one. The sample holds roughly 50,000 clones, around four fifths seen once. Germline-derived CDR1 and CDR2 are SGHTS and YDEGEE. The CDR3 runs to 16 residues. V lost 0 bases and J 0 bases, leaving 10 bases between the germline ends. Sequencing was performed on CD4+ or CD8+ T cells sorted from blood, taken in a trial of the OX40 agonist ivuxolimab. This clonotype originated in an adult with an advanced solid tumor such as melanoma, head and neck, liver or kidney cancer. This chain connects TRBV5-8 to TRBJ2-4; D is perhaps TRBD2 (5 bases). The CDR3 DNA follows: TGTGCCAGCAGCTTGGTCCCGGGGTTAGCCAAAAACATTCAGTACTTC. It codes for CASSLVPGLAKNIQYF.